Sequencing of this T cell receptor (beta chain) was carried out in a study of blood T cell repertoires in COVID-19. Turning to the study itself: T cells, B-cell-depleted T cells, or PBMCs supplied cDNA or gDNA.

This clone was observed a few times. V dropped 5 bases and J dropped 2; count of bases not matched to a gene: 9. The CDR3 spans 15 residues. CDR1 and CDR2 (germline): MNHEY, SVGEGT. Authors' analysis steps: Reference gene primer amplification yielded estimated nucleated cell counts. Sequenced by immunoSEQ multiplex PCR; TCRdb stores in-frame clones only, minus some. The DNA gave D and trimming, while V, J and clone size come from that table. The sample shows more than 300,000 clones, 89% of them seen only once. This chain links TRBV6-2 or TRBV6-3 with TRBJ2-7; TRBD1 agrees at 7 bases. This TCR came from a man aged 18 to 29 who had recovered from COVID-19. The sequenced material came from peripheral blood. The CDR3 region has the DNA TGTGCCAGCAGTCAGACGGGACAGATGACCTACGAGCAGTACTTC. Translation: CASSQTGQMTYEQYF.